This T cell receptor (beta chain) was sequenced for a study of blood T cells in healthy people across ages. V dropped 7 bases and J dropped 0 bases, with 9 bases sitting between them. The CDR3 runs 13 residues. Germline V gene sequence: CDR1 LGHDT, CDR2 YNNKEL (reference sequence). Investigators took about 9.1 milliliters of peripheral blood from every donor. Through a sample-barcoded 5' primer and a J-beta primer mix, a second PCR was run for roughly 7 to 12 cycles. Each CDR3 protein gets one entry after TCRdb re-called the 5' RACE reads with MiXCR. The sample lists 750,000 to 1,000,000 distinct CDR3 sequences; almost 30% were seen once. This sample was also put to use in a study of T cells of mothers and their children.

The receptor's source is a middle-aged woman in good health. The rearrangement links TRBV3-1 to TRBJ1-1; D perhaps matches TRBD1 (5 bases). Sample: blood. CDR3 region: CASNRGMNTEAFF. The CDR3 coding sequence is TGTGCCAGCAATAGGGGAATGAACACTGAAGCTTTCTTT. Full variable domain (remainder filled in from reference TRBV3-1 and TRBJ1-1): DTAVSQTPKYLVTQMGNDKSIKCEQNLGHDTMYWYKQDSKKFLKIMFSYNNKELIINETVPNRFSPKSPDKAHLNLHINSLELGDSAVYFCASNRGMNTEAFFGQGTRLTVV.